This TCR beta chain was recovered during a study of ipilimumab plus nivolumab after autologous stem cell transplantation. TCRdb's table, derived via immunoSEQ multiplex PCR, lists solely in-frame clones and lacks some. The sample comprises some 46,000 clones, about 88% of which are singletons, and around 0.9% rests with the top ten. Germline assignment: CDR1 SGHVS and CDR2 FNYEAQ. Trimming took 5 bases from V and 7 from J; bases not matched to a gene: 4. The CDR3 length is 14 residues. Source: PBMCs, taken in a trial of ipilimumab plus nivolumab as post-transplant consolidation. The receptor comes from a male donor with multiple myeloma. V usage is TRBV7-6 and J usage is TRBJ1-6; 8 bases agree with TRBD1. The CDR3 coding sequence is TGTGCCAGCAGCCTCAGGGGGCGGAATTCACCCCTCCACTTT. Its translation is CASSLRGRNSPLHF.